This T cell receptor beta chain was obtained from a study of T cells after posttransplantation cyclophosphamide. Findings of the study overall: Recipient CMV seropositivity and CMV reactivation strongly tracked TRB clonality.

Sequencing was performed with immunoSEQ multiplex PCR; in TCRdb, only in-frame clones are kept and a portion is missing. Found here are 9,500 to 15,000 clones, no singletons; the ten largest cover about 7.3%. This clone was observed many times. The antigen is not known. Sample: PBMCs. This TCR was recovered from a woman aged 40-49 years in good health, CMV-negative, and a related stem cell transplant donor.

The CDR3 region is CASSNSDAGTEAFF. The DNA of the CDR3 is TGTGCCAGCAGCAACAGCGATGCGGGCACTGAAGCTTTCTTT. The V call is TRBV6-4, the J call TRBJ1-1; D unresolved. With 6 bases removed from V and 4 bases from J, the gap between germline ends came to 15 bases. The CDR3 covers 14 residues. Germline V gene lookup returns CDR1 MRHNA and CDR2 SNTAGT.